The source of this T cell receptor beta chain is a study of CD8+ T cells in alopecia areata (dated by TCRdb to between 2018 and 2020). Regarding the study in general: Treated patients were enrolled in an open-label pilot trial of oral tofacitinib at 5 to 10 mg twice daily for moderate-to-severe alopecia areata. Patients stayed on tofacitinib for 6 to 18 months and then had 6 months of follow-up off drug so that delayed response and recurrence could be assessed. RNA came from the PAXgene miRNA kit for fixed scalp, the miRNeasy kit for PBMCs, and the RNeasy kit for mouse skin. Scalp tissue and sorted CD4+ and CD8+ peripheral blood T cells from patchy and totalis/universalis alopecia areata patients and from healthy controls were covered by human TCRbeta sequencing. Scalp clonality was compared across normal scalp (n=4), patchy alopecia areata scalp (n=8), and alopecia totalis/universalis scalp (n=8). Biopsies were taken from tofacitinib-treated patients at baseline and at 4 and 24 weeks of treatment, and a later scalp biopsy was taken in several of the tofacitinib-treated patients. High-throughput TCRbeta sequencing was used to examine T cell clonal expansion in alopecia areata in both the C3H/HeJ mouse model and human patients. immunoSEQ multiplex PCR using 35 Vbeta forward primers and 13 Jbeta reverse primers was used to amplify TCRbeta CDR3 regions.

The library was built by means of the immunoSEQ multiplex PCR assay. RNA was extracted from all samples and reverse transcribed into cDNA, which served as template for TCR sequencing. SuperScript III was used for first-strand cDNA synthesis, primed with a 2:1 mix of oligo-dT and random hexamers. Amplification bias was assessed with a synthetic immune receptor repertoire, and residual bias was removed computationally. The authors processed their data as follows. Raw reads were preprocessed to remove errors, and CDR3 was defined by IMGT conventions from the conserved cysteine to phenylalanine. To get clonality, Shannon entropy was normalized by log2 of the number of productive unique TCRs and the result was subtracted from 1. Scalp TCRbeta sequences were cross-referenced with sorted blood CD4 and CD8 repertoires so that the CD4 or CD8 identity of scalp clones could be inferred. The table was pulled from immuneACCESS by TCRdb, which kept in-frame rearrangements only. Such tables lose some clones; where checked, under half of the loss comes from unresolved V genes, and the rest has no known cause. V, J and clone size are those of that table, while D and trimming were read from the DNA. Within this sample are 160,000 or so clones, with just over 65% of them counted one time only. The ten largest make up over 9.5% of the sample.

Overall study results and their limits: Scalp TCR repertoire analysis is complicated because resident alphabeta T cells in normal human skin are also sequenced, whereas mouse skin is dominated by gammadelta T cells. Compared with normal scalp, lesional scalp, particularly in alopecia totalis/universalis, had higher clonality and more expanded CD8+ clones, which suggests antigenic drive. TCR sequences shared between patients were less clear than in mice, possibly partly because of HLA diversity in the patient population.

This specimen's time point label, interpreted: baseline before oral tofacitinib. From alopecia areata patients, peripheral blood was collected along with lesional scalp punch biopsies. PBMCs were separated by density centrifugation and stained for CD3, CD4 and CD8, after which CD4+ and CD8+ T cells were sorted on a FACSAria. As concerns this clone: What this receptor recognizes is not known. No per-base quality is available; no much larger clone lies one base away.

The CDR3 starts with the cysteine, ends with the phenylalanine, and has 15 residues. Only the CDR3 part of the read is kept: 45 bases, read in frame from the first base. For CDR1 and CDR2, the germline V gene lists SGHVS and FQNEAQ. Deletion took 5 bases off V and 8 bases off J, with a span of 19 bases between the germline ends. Recombination connected TRBV7-8 to TRBJ2-1; the D gene is unclear. Here the sequenced sample was CD8+ T cells sorted from blood, taken at week 0. The clonotype comes from a human donor with alopecia areata. The DNA is as follows: TGTGCCAGCAGCCGGCCGGTGAAGGCTCTGGATGAGCAGTTCTTC. It is translated as CASSRPVKALDEQFF.